What follows is one TCR beta chain and its context. Its antigen is not known. This record belongs to a study of cytomegalovirus exposure and HLA in healthy donors. This PCR relied on a set of 60 Vbeta primers and 13 Jbeta primers. Repertoires were generated with immunoSEQ multiplex PCR, while TCRdb's copy carries only in-frame clones and drops some. The table has roughly 130,000 clones, approximately 80% seen once; the top ten hold 1%. The study's findings and limits: With later analysis, a missense DCLRE1C variant became linked to TCR beta V- and J-gene trimming.

The germline gives CDR1 MDHEN, CDR2 SYDVKM. The CDR3 consists of 13 residues. Trimming stripped 6 bases from V and 2 bases from J, with 11 bases between. The source is a man between 35 and 55 years old in good health and CMV-seronegative. The J gene is TRBJ2-7, the V gene TRBV28; no definite D call. The sequenced material came from PBMCs. The DNA of the CDR3 is TGTGCCAGCAGCCTCCGGGTACCCTACGAGCAGTACTTC. Its protein is CASSLRVPYEQYF.